The next 4 T cell receptor beta chains were all read from a single sample in a study of T cell responses to AZD1222 COVID-19 vaccine. Produced via immunoSEQ multiplex PCR; TCRdb's table is partial and in-frame only. Among about 140,000 clones listed, 88% were seen once. Source: peripheral blood, taken 28 days after the second dose of the MenACWY control vaccine. These receptors were obtained from an adult who received the MenACWY meningococcal vaccine as a control.

CDR3 residues: CASSLSSGTTEAFF. Here the CDR3 DNA reads TGTGCCAGCAGTTTATCGTCCGGGACCACTGAAGCTTTCTTT. The chain uses TRBV27 and TRBJ1-1; perhaps TRBD1 as D (5 bases). The germline gives CDR1 MNHEY, CDR2 SMNVEV (reference sequence). The V and J ends lost 0 bases and 4 bases respectively, with 9 bases between them. The CDR3 is made up of 14 amino acids.

The genes are TRBV12-5 and TRBJ1-1, with D possibly matching TRBD1 (5 bases). The germline CDR1 and CDR2 sequences are LGHNT and FRNRAP. The V gene lost 6 bases and the J gene lost 2 bases, with 10 bases spanning the gap. The CDR3 is made up of 13 amino acids. As DNA, the CDR3 is TGTGCTAGTGGAGGGGAGGGAAACACTGAAGCTTTCTTT. Residues: CASGGEGNTEAFF.

This clone was found once. V is TRBV24-1 and J is TRBJ1-5, with D possibly TRBD1 on 6 matching bases. Germline V gene sequence: CDR1 KGHDR, CDR2 SFDVKD. The CDR3 runs 16 residues. The V end lost 5 bases, the J end lost 2 bases, and 15 bases lay between the germline ends. CDR3 amino acids: CATSASTGYRNQPQHF. The CDR3 nucleotides are TGTGCCACCAGTGCCTCGACAGGTTATCGCAATCAGCCCCAGCATTTT.

The V and J genes are TRBV3-1 (or the pseudogene TRBV3-2) and TRBJ1-5; unclear D gene. With 4 bases removed from V and 0 bases from J, the gap between germline ends came to 10 bases. The CDR3 runs 15 residues. Germline V gene data show CDR1 as LGHDT and CDR2 as YNNKEL (reference sequence). The CDR3 loop is CASSLLGDSNQPQHF. CDR3 nucleotide sequence: TGTGCCAGCAGCCTCCTAGGCGATAGCAATCAGCCCCAGCATTTT.